This T cell receptor beta chain was sequenced in a study of shared clonotypes between healthy human individuals. Trimming removed 1 base from V and 6 bases from J, with 6 bases in between. This CDR3 contains 13 residues. Germline assignment: CDR1 SGHAT and CDR2 FQNNGV. Several immunoSEQ plates held equal portions of the genomic DNA taken from each subset. Method: immunoSEQ multiplex PCR; TCRdb's copy keeps in-frame clones and lacks some. The sample lists around 700,000 clones, 92% occurring once. Concerning this clone: The target antigen is unknown.

Naive CD8 cells lacked CD45RO, underwent positive selection for CCR7 and left out terminally differentiated effector memory CD45RA+ cells. Study-wide results and caveats: Researchers sampled only blood; tissue repertoires likely differ. Several donors held about 5% of naive CD4 clonotypes in common.

Sequencing was performed on naive CD8+ T cells sorted from blood. This TCR derives from a young man in good health. The V call is TRBV11-2, the J call TRBJ2-2; D is undetermined. The CDR3 DNA reads as TGTGCCAGCAGCTTAGGCATCCCCGGGGAGCTGTTTTTT. This encodes CASSLGIPGELFF.